The 2 T cell receptor beta chains listed next were all sequenced from one sample in a study of blood T cell repertoires in COVID-19. The assay was immunoSEQ multiplex PCR, and TCRdb's table has in-frame clones only and misses some. Found here are approximately 200,000 clones, roughly four fifths of them singletons; the top ten hold over 6.5%. The sequencing input was peripheral blood. These receptors were collected from a woman of 80 years or more with COVID-19, enrolled during active disease.

V and J are TRBV3-1 (or the pseudogene TRBV3-2) and TRBJ2-1; possible D gene TRBD2, 5 bases. Trimming took off 1 base at V and 5 bases at J, with 15 bases between the two ends. CDR3 size: 16 residues. Germline loops: CDR1 LGHDT, CDR2 YNNKEL (reference sequence). CDR3 protein: CASSQGGRQPHNEQFF. CDR3 DNA sequence: TGTGCCAGCAGCCAAGGAGGGCGACAACCCCACAATGAGCAGTTCTTC.

This clone was observed once. The gene calls are TRBV5-1 and TRBJ2-3; 8 bases are shared with TRBD2. CDR1 is SGHRS and CDR2 is YFSETQ in the germline V gene. The CDR3 contains 16 residues. J gave up 5 bases and V 0 bases, and 8 bases lay outside the gene matches. In DNA, the CDR3 is TGCGCCAGCAGCTTGGACGGGAGGGCCCATAGAGATACGCAGTATTTT. Amino acid sequence: CASSLDGRAHRDTQYF.